Shown below are 32 T cell receptor beta chains from a single sample sequenced in a study of blood T cell repertoires in COVID-19. Method: immunoSEQ multiplex PCR; TCRdb's copy keeps in-frame clones and lacks some. The sample contains 200,000 to 250,000 clones, more than 75% of which appear only once. The material sequenced was peripheral blood. The source is a woman of 80 years or more with COVID-19, enrolled during active disease.

J is TRBJ2-5 and V is TRBV7-3; 7 nucleotides agree with TRBD2. Trimming removed 2 bases from V and 3 bases from J; junction bases left unmatched: 6. The CDR3 runs to 15 residues. The germline V gene encodes CDR1 SGHTA and CDR2 FQGTGA. CDR3 protein: CASSLLGGREETQYF. The CDR3 DNA reads TGTGCCAGCAGCTTACTGGGGGGGAGAGAAGAGACCCAGTACTTC.

This clone was seen more than once but under ten times. The gene calls are TRBV7-9 and TRBJ2-3, with no clear D. The CDR3 spans 15 residues. Germline values: CDR1 SEHNR, CDR2 FQNEAQ (reference sequence). Trimming removed 2 bases at V and 2 bases at J, with 11 bases between. The CDR3 DNA follows: TGTGCCAGCAGCTTACGGAACGGGTACACAGATACGCAGTATTTT. Amino acid sequence: CASSLRNGYTDTQYF. Using reference TRBV7-9 and TRBJ2-3 for the parts outside the CDR3, the full variable domain is DTGVSQNPRHKITKRGQNVTFRCDPISEHNRLYWYRQTLGQGPEFLTYFQNEAQLEKSRLLSDRFSAERPKGSFSTLEIQRTEQGDSAMYLCASSLRNGYTDTQYFGPGTRLTVL.

The V gene is TRBV21-1, the J gene TRBJ2-7; TRBD2, as called in the table, went unchecked against the DNA. TRBV21-1 is an annotated pseudogene. The CDR3 totals 15 residues. CDR3 bases: TGTGCCAGCAGCAGCTTGCGAGCGGGAGGGGACGAGCAGTACTTC. Translating it yields CASSSLRAGGDEQYF.

The chain uses TRBV10-2 and TRBJ1-2; 7 nucleotides match TRBD1. Trimming removed 4 bases from V and 6 bases from J; junction bases left unmatched: 2. CDR1 WSHSY and CDR2 SAAADI come from the germline V gene. The CDR3 contains 12 residues. CDR3 loop: CASSGQGDGYTF. CDR3 in DNA: TGCGCCAGCAGTGGCCAGGGGGATGGCTACACCTTC.

This chain joins TRBV28 and TRBJ2-7, with a weak D call TRBD1 (6 bases). Between the trimmed V and J ends, which lost 8 bases and 4 bases, there was a span of 15 bases. This CDR3 spans 13 amino acids. Germline lookup yields CDR1 MDHEN and CDR2 SYDVKM. Written as DNA, the CDR3 is TGTGCCAGCCGAACAGGGTCCCGGTACGAGCAGTACTTC. Translating gives CASRTGSRYEQYF.

The chain has TRBV7-3 and TRBJ1-1; D gene unclear. This CDR3 region has 13 residues. V was shortened by 5 bases and J by 5 bases, with 12 bases between the two germline ends. Germline assignment: CDR1 SGHTA and CDR2 FQGTGA. For the CDR3, the DNA is TGTGCCAGCAGCACGTCAAGCGGTACTGAAGCTTTCTTT. Translating it yields CASSTSSGTEAFF. The full variable domain, in which reference TRBV7-3 and TRBJ1-1 provide the parts outside the CDR3, is GAGVSQTPSNKVTEKGKYVELRCDPISGHTALYWYRQSLGQGPEFLIYFQGTGAADDSGLPNDRFFAVRPEGSVSTLKIQRTERGDSAVYLCASSTSSGTEAFFGQGTRLTVV.

The chain employs TRBV5-1 and TRBJ2-7; 10 bases map to TRBD1. The CDR3 covers 17 residues. CDR1 is SGHRS, CDR2 YFSETQ, per germline. V gave up 4 bases and J gave up 4 bases; unmatched junction bases: 14. CDR3 coding DNA: TGCGCCAGCAGCCTGGCATCCGGGACAGGGGTGAGGTACGAGCAGTACTTC. Protein sequence: CASSLASGTGVRYEQYF. The whole variable domain, filled in from reference TRBV5-1 and TRBJ2-7, reads KAGVTQTPRYLIKTRGQQVTLSCSPISGHRSVSWYQQTPGQGLQFLFEYFSETQRNKGNFPGRFSGRQFSNSRSEMNVSTLELGDSALYLCASSLASGTGVRYEQYFGPGTRLTVT.

The chain joins TRBV3-1 (or the pseudogene TRBV3-2) to TRBJ1-6; TRBD1 agrees at 7 bases. The germline V gene has CDR1 LGHDT and CDR2 YNNKEL (reference sequence). V was pared by 5 bases and J by 5 bases, with 3 bases of the junction left unmatched. The CDR3 consists of 14 residues. CDR3 protein: CASSWDSDNSPLHF. The CDR3 DNA follows: TGTGCCAGCAGCTGGGACAGCGATAATTCACCCCTCCACTTT.

A few counts support this clone. This chain uses TRBV4-1 with TRBJ2-3, with TRBD1 matching over 8 bases. J gave up 3 bases and V 1 base, and 3 bases lay outside the gene matches. The CDR3 extends over 15 amino acids. The germline V gene has CDR1 MGHRA and CDR2 YSYEKL. The CDR3 coding sequence is TGCGCCAGCAGCCAAGTTCAGGGGGCTACAGATACGCAGTATTTT. It yields the protein CASSQVQGATDTQYF.

This clone was seen only once. This chain uses TRBV9 with TRBJ2-4; 7 nucleotides agree with TRBD1. V was pared by 4 bases and J by 3 bases, with 4 bases of the junction left unmatched. Germline V gene data show CDR1 as SGDLS and CDR2 as YYNGEE. This CDR3 is built from 14 residues. CDR3 residues: CASSPRDSKNIQYF. In DNA form, the CDR3 reads TGTGCCAGCAGCCCGAGGGACAGCAAAAACATTCAGTACTTC. The complete variable domain, with remaining parts taken from reference TRBV9 and TRBJ2-4, reads DSGVTQTPKHLITATGQRVTLRCSPRSGDLSVYWYQQSLDQGLQFLIQYYNGEERAKGNILERFSAQQFPDLHSELNLSSLELGDSALYFCASSPRDSKNIQYFGAGTRLSVL.

The V and J genes are TRBV6-2 or TRBV6-3 and TRBJ2-1; possibly TRBD2 for D (7 bases). Germline loops: CDR1 MNHEY, CDR2 SVGEGT. V was cut by 2 bases and J by 4 bases, with 12 bases left in between. This CDR3 has 15 residues. The DNA of the CDR3 is TGTGCCAGCAGTTACGGGCGGGGGCAGTACAATGAGCAGTTCTTC. Its translation is CASSYGRGQYNEQFF.

The gene calls are TRBV24-1 and TRBJ2-3, with D possibly being TRBD1 (6 bases). This CDR3 has 13 amino acids. V was trimmed by 7 bases and J by 4 bases, leaving 11 bases between them. The germline V gene encodes CDR1 KGHDR and CDR2 SFDVKD. The CDR3 spells CATRSQGSDTQYF. The CDR3, as DNA: TGTGCCACCAGGTCACAGGGATCAGATACGCAGTATTTT.

The V call is TRBV7-2, the J call TRBJ2-7, with TRBD2 matching over 9 bases. Germline loops: CDR1 SGHTA, CDR2 FQGNSA. With 1 base clipped from V and 2 bases from J, the junction kept 6 bases outside the gene matches. The CDR3 loop spans 16 amino acids. The CDR3 DNA follows: TGTGCCAGCAGCTTAGATGGCGGGAGGGCCGCCTACGAGCAGTACTTC. This gives the protein CASSLDGGRAAYEQYF.

J is TRBJ2-1 and V is TRBV5-1, with TRBD2 matching over 12 bases. The CDR3 covers 18 residues. The ends lost 0 bases at V and 4 bases at J; junction bases unmatched: 8. The germline V gene encodes CDR1 SGHRS and CDR2 YFSETQ. This chain's CDR3 is CASSLGLVTSGSYNEQFF. The CDR3 DNA reads TGCGCCAGCAGCTTGGGGCTGGTGACTAGCGGGAGTTACAATGAGCAGTTCTTC.

A word on this clone: A junction boundary mismatches the germline segment, possibly from a read error. This rearrangement joins TRBV7-7 to TRBJ2-1; 10 nucleotides align to TRBD2. Germline lookup yields CDR1 SSHAT and CDR2 FNYEAQ (reference sequence). The CDR3 is 15 residues long. CDR3 in amino acids: CASSLGLAGVDEQFF. For the CDR3, the DNA is TGTGCTAGCAGCTTAGGGCTAGCGGGAGTCGATGAGCAGTTCTTC.

CDR3 bases: TGTGCCAGCAGCTTGGGCGCGGGGGTCCTGGTGACCCAGTACTTC. Encoded protein: CASSLGAGVLVTQYF. The rearrangement joins TRBV11-2 to TRBJ2-5; TRBD2 matches at 7 bases. V trimming: 3 bases; J trimming: 7 bases; junction bases outside the gene matches: 11. Germline V gene sequence: CDR1 SGHAT, CDR2 FQNNGV. The CDR3 contains 15 residues.

The chain links TRBV25-1 to TRBJ2-7; 11 bases are shared with TRBD2. The germline V gene has CDR1 MGHDK and CDR2 SYGVNS. J lost 12 bases, V lost 1 base, and 11 bases had no gene match. The CDR3 runs 15 residues. The CDR3 loop reads CASSELEASGGKWYF. The DNA of the CDR3 is TGTGCCAGCAGTGAATTAGAAGCTAGCGGGGGGAAGTGGTACTTC.

V gene TRBV5-8 combines with J gene TRBJ1-2; unclear D gene. Germline V CDR1 and CDR2: SGHTS, YDEGEE. With 1 base removed from V and 4 bases from J, the gap between germline ends came to 11 bases. This CDR3 is built from 14 residues. The CDR3 DNA is TGTGCCAGCAGCTTGAAAATCCTTTTCTATGGCTACACCTTC. Its translation: CASSLKILFYGYTF.

As to this clone: At the DNA level, this CDR3 is encoded by other sequences in the same sample as well. This chain links TRBV30 with TRBJ1-4; D unresolved. Germline CDR1 is GTSNPN and CDR2 is SVGIG (reference sequence). The CDR3 is 12 amino acids. V gave up 2 bases and J gave up 5 bases, with 6 bases separating them. The DNA of the CDR3 is TGTGCCTGGAGTCCGAGCAATGAAAAACTGTTTTTT. Protein product: CAWSPSNEKLFF.

The rearrangement joins TRBV29-1 to TRBJ2-7; 10 bases line up with TRBD2. Trimming removed 5 bases from V and 4 bases from J; junction bases left unmatched: 2. From germline, CDR1 is SQVTM and CDR2 ANQGSEA. The CDR3 runs 12 residues. The CDR3 protein is CSVSSGRYEQYF. Here the CDR3 DNA reads TGCAGCGTTAGTAGCGGGAGGTACGAGCAGTACTTC.

The chain employs TRBV10-2 and TRBJ1-2, with 8 positions matching TRBD1. The germline V gene encodes CDR1 WSHSY and CDR2 SAAADI. V was pared by 3 bases and J by 4 bases, with 1 base of the junction left unmatched. This CDR3 is 13 amino acids long. DNA for the CDR3: TGCGCCAGCAGTGAAACAGGGGGCTATGGCTACACCTTC. Residues: CASSETGGYGYTF.

The rearrangement links TRBV5-1 to TRBJ2-1, with a tentative D call TRBD2 (6 bases). The V and J ends lost 4 bases and 1 base respectively, with 9 bases between them. CDR3 length equals 14 residues. The germline V gene has CDR1 SGHRS and CDR2 YFSETQ. CDR3 in amino acids: CASSAGPSYNEQFF. Here the CDR3 DNA reads TGCGCCAGCAGCGCGGGACCATCCTACAATGAGCAGTTCTTC.

This chain uses TRBV5-1 with TRBJ1-5; D gene ambiguous. Germline values: CDR1 SGHRS, CDR2 YFSETQ. The V gene lost 0 bases and the J gene lost 0 bases, with 4 bases spanning the gap. The CDR3 consists of 14 residues. In DNA form, the CDR3 reads TGCGCCAGCAGCTTGGGTAATAGCAATCAGCCCCAGCATTTT. As protein: CASSLGNSNQPQHF. The full variable domain, its missing parts supplied by reference TRBV5-1 and TRBJ1-5, is KAGVTQTPRYLIKTRGQQVTLSCSPISGHRSVSWYQQTPGQGLQFLFEYFSETQRNKGNFPGRFSGRQFSNSRSEMNVSTLELGDSALYLCASSLGNSNQPQHFGDGTRLSIL.

This chain joins TRBV28 and TRBJ1-5; a possible D gene is TRBD1 (5 bases). The CDR3 consists of 13 residues. In germline, CDR1 is MDHEN, CDR2 SYDVKM. With 10 bases removed from V and 3 bases from J, the gap between germline ends came to 13 bases. Here the CDR3 reads CATIGGYNQPQHF. CDR3 nucleotide sequence: TGTGCCACGATTGGGGGGTACAATCAGCCCCAGCATTTT.

The rearrangement joins TRBV6-5 to TRBJ1-2; TRBD1 matches at 11 bases. The CDR3 totals 15 residues. Trimming cost V 6 bases and J 4 bases; bases outside gene matches: 7. Germline CDR1 and CDR2: MNHEY and SVGAGI. CDR3 protein: CASRTGTGGVYGYTF. In nucleotides, the CDR3 is TGTGCCAGCAGGACTGGGACAGGGGGTGTCTATGGCTACACCTTC.

The V and J genes are TRBV28 and TRBJ2-7; TRBD2 matches 13 bases. J lost 2 bases, V lost 4 bases, and 8 bases had no gene match. In germline, CDR1 is MDHEN, CDR2 SYDVKM. CDR3 size: 17 residues. Written as DNA, the CDR3 is TGTGCCAGCAGTTCCTCCGGGACTAGCGGGAAACCCTACGAGCAGTACTTC. Translated, it gives CASSSSGTSGKPYEQYF.

The gene calls are TRBV18 and TRBJ1-1; D remains ambiguous. V shed 0 bases and J shed 1 base, with 9 bases lying between them. This CDR3 region has 15 residues. CDR1 and CDR2 from the germline V gene are KGHSH and LQKENI. The CDR3 loop is CASSPPSLANTEAFF. In DNA form, the CDR3 reads TGTGCCAGCTCACCACCGAGCTTAGCGAACACTGAAGCTTTCTTT. Based on the CDR3 plus reference TRBV18 and TRBJ1-1, the full variable domain is NAGVMQNPRHLVRRRGQEARLRCSPMKGHSHVYWYRQLPEEGLKFMVYLQKENIIDESGMPKERFSAEFPKEGPSILRIQQVVRGDSAAYFCASSPPSLANTEAFFGQGTRLTVV.

The V and J genes are TRBV5-1 and TRBJ2-6; D unclear. The CDR3 consists of 16 residues. The germline gives CDR1 SGHRS, CDR2 YFSETQ. Trimming pared 2 bases from V and 1 base from J, leaving 10 bases between. The CDR3 DNA sequence: TGCGCCAGCAGCTTACAAGTACTATCTGGGGCCAACGTCCTGACTTTC. It specifies CASSLQVLSGANVLTF.

This rearrangement joins TRBV2 to TRBJ2-3; TRBD1 aligns across 8 bases. V trimming: 7 bases; J trimming: 4 bases; junction bases outside the gene matches: 4. There are 13 residues in the CDR3. Germline CDR1 SNHLY, CDR2 FYNNEI. The DNA of the CDR3 is TGTGCCAGCATACAGGGGGTGGCAGATACGCAGTATTTT. Translation: CASIQGVADTQYF.

V and J are TRBV5-1 and TRBJ1-1, with D tentatively TRBD1 (6 bases). Germline loops: CDR1 SGHRS, CDR2 YFSETQ. Trimming removed 0 bases from V and 6 bases from J, with 12 bases in between. There are 14 residues in the CDR3. In DNA, the CDR3 is TGCGCCAGCAGCTTGGAGGGCAGGGGCTCTGAAGCTTTCTTT. Translating it yields CASSLEGRGSEAFF.

The chain carries TRBV19 and TRBJ2-7, with 8 positions matching TRBD2. Germline assignment: CDR1 LNHDA and CDR2 SQIVND (reference sequence). The CDR3 has 16 residues. The J segment lost 4 bases and the V segment lost 4 bases, leaving 12 bases of the junction unmatched. CDR3 nucleotides: TGTGCCAGTAGTAAATTTAGCGGGACCTCTATATACGAGCAGTACTTC. Protein: CASSKFSGTSIYEQYF.

The chain joins TRBV5-5 to TRBJ2-5; D is unclear. CDR3 length: 11 amino acids. Trimming shortened V by 9 bases and J by 1 base, and 7 bases separated the two germline ends. CDR1 and CDR2 from the germline V gene are SGHKS and YYEKEE (reference sequence). The CDR3 is CANGFQETQYF. CDR3 bases: TGTGCCAACGGTTTCCAAGAGACCCAGTACTTC.